These T cell receptor beta chains were read from a single sample in a study of blood T cell repertoires in COVID-19. Generated by immunoSEQ multiplex PCR, the TCRdb table keeps only in-frame clones and is missing some. Here the sample spans fewer than 250,000 clones, roughly 83% being singletons. Sequenced sample: peripheral blood. These receptors came from a woman at least 80 years old with COVID-19, enrolled during active disease. CDR3s include the opening cysteine and the closing phenylalanine or tryptophan. A D gene is named only where the DNA matches it firmly. Part of the rows lack a size; the others show once, few, many or a class for expanded clones.

clone_size: .
j_call: TRBJ2-1
v_call: TRBV5-5
d_call: TRBD1
cdr3_aa: CASSTGTGAYNEQFF
cdr3_nt: TGTGCCAGCAGCACCGGGACAGGAGCCTACAATGAGCAGTTCTTC

clone_size: .
j_call: TRBJ1-5
v_call: TRBV2
d_call: .
cdr3_aa: CASSVYSNQPQHF
cdr3_nt: TGTGCCAGCAGTGTTTATAGCAATCAGCCCCAGCATTTT

clone_size: .
j_call: TRBJ1-5
v_call: TRBV27
d_call: .
cdr3_aa: CASSPTPGNQPQHF
cdr3_nt: TGTGCCAGCAGTCCAACGCCGGGTAATCAGCCCCAGCATTTT

clone_size: .
j_call: TRBJ2-7
v_call: TRBV6-1
d_call: .
cdr3_aa: CASSEAGSTYEQYF
cdr3_nt: TGTGCCAGCAGTGAAGCTGGTAGTACCTACGAGCAGTACTTC

clone_size: .
j_call: TRBJ1-4
v_call: TRBV28
d_call: .
cdr3_aa: CASSAPGAGDEKLFF
cdr3_nt: TGTGCCAGCAGTGCCCCCGGGGCAGGGGACGAAAAACTGTTTTTT

clone_size: .
j_call: TRBJ2-5
v_call: TRBV13
d_call: .
cdr3_aa: CASSLDVAGKETQYF
cdr3_nt: TGTGCCAGCAGCTTAGACGTGGCGGGGAAAGAGACCCAGTACTTC

clone_size: many
j_call: TRBJ1-5
v_call: TRBV19
d_call: TRBD1
cdr3_aa: CASHGQGSPTQHF
cdr3_nt: TGTGCCAGCCACGGACAGGGCTCTCCGACCCAGCATTTT

clone_size: once
j_call: TRBJ2-7
v_call: TRBV6-2/TRBV6-3
d_call: .
cdr3_aa: CASSYRETYEQYF
cdr3_nt: TGTGCCAGCAGTTACAGGGAGACCTACGAGCAGTACTTC

clone_size: .
j_call: TRBJ1-2
v_call: TRBV5-1
d_call: .
cdr3_aa: CASPRDYGYTF
cdr3_nt: TGCGCCAGTCCCCGAGACTATGGCTACACCTTC

clone_size: .
j_call: TRBJ2-7
v_call: TRBV5-4
d_call: TRBD1
cdr3_aa: CASSYGQGGEQYF
cdr3_nt: TGTGCCAGCAGCTACGGACAGGGAGGCGAGCAGTACTTC

clone_size: .
j_call: TRBJ2-7
v_call: TRBV9
d_call: TRBD2
cdr3_aa: CASSVTSGGNSPGEQYF
cdr3_nt: TGTGCCAGCAGCGTTACTAGCGGGGGGAATTCACCTGGCGAGCAGTACTTC

clone_size: once
j_call: TRBJ1-1
v_call: TRBV7-9
d_call: .
cdr3_aa: CASSRETAFF
cdr3_nt: TGTGCCAGCAGCCGGGAGACTGCTTTCTTT

clone_size: .
j_call: TRBJ1-5
v_call: TRBV4-1
d_call: .
cdr3_aa: CASSQAGAGNQPQHF
cdr3_nt: TGCGCCAGCAGCCAAGCAGGGGCCGGCAATCAGCCCCAGCATTTT

clone_size: .
j_call: TRBJ1-5
v_call: TRBV2
d_call: .
cdr3_aa: CASRAGAGNQPQHF
cdr3_nt: TGTGCCAGCAGGGCAGGGGCCGGCAATCAGCCCCAGCATTTT

clone_size: .
j_call: TRBJ1-4
v_call: TRBV7-9
d_call: TRBD1
cdr3_aa: CASSLIATTGGNNEKLFF
cdr3_nt: TGTGCCAGCAGCTTAATAGCCACGACAGGGGGCAATAATGAAAAACTGTTTTTT

clone_size: .
j_call: TRBJ1-5
v_call: TRBV2
d_call: TRBD1
cdr3_aa: CASSEERGQGQPQHF
cdr3_nt: TGTGCCAGCAGTGAAGAAAGGGGGCAGGGTCAGCCCCAGCATTTT

clone_size: .
j_call: TRBJ1-3
v_call: TRBV5-4
d_call: TRBD1
cdr3_aa: CASSWTGGGNTIYF
cdr3_nt: TGTGCCAGCAGCTGGACAGGGGGTGGAAACACCATATATTTT

clone_size: few
j_call: TRBJ1-6
v_call: TRBV6-5
d_call: TRBD1
cdr3_aa: CASRWTGSSYNSPLHF
cdr3_nt: TGTGCCAGCCGTTGGACAGGAAGCTCCTATAATTCACCCCTCCACTTT

clone_size: .
j_call: TRBJ1-4
v_call: TRBV7-2
d_call: .
cdr3_aa: CASSPPDSNEKLFF
cdr3_nt: TGTGCCAGCAGCCCACCCGACAGTAATGAAAAACTGTTTTTT

clone_size: .
j_call: TRBJ1-5
v_call: TRBV18
d_call: .
cdr3_aa: CASSQTDSNQPQHF
cdr3_nt: TGTGCCAGCTCACAGACAGATAGCAATCAGCCCCAGCATTTT

clone_size: .
j_call: TRBJ1-1
v_call: TRBV28
d_call: TRBD1
cdr3_aa: CASRTGPNNLNTEAFF
cdr3_nt: TGTGCCAGCAGGACAGGGCCTAACAATTTGAACACTGAAGCTTTCTTT

clone_size: .
j_call: TRBJ2-1
v_call: TRBV7-8
d_call: TRBD2
cdr3_aa: CASSLRLAGYNEQFF
cdr3_nt: TGTGCCAGCAGCTTAAGACTAGCGGGGTACAATGAGCAGTTCTTC

clone_size: .
j_call: TRBJ2-5
v_call: TRBV18
d_call: TRBD2
cdr3_aa: CASSPWASGQETQYF
cdr3_nt: TGTGCCAGCTCACCCTGGGCTAGCGGCCAAGAGACCCAGTACTTC

clone_size: .
j_call: TRBJ2-1
v_call: TRBV9
d_call: .
cdr3_aa: CASSYGGPSYNEQFF
cdr3_nt: TGTGCCAGCAGCTACGGGGGGCCCTCCTACAATGAGCAGTTCTTC

clone_size: .
j_call: TRBJ2-1
v_call: TRBV6-4
d_call: TRBD2
cdr3_aa: CASSTRASGGAANEQFF
cdr3_nt: TGTGCCAGCAGTACTCGGGCTAGCGGGGGGGCCGCCAATGAGCAGTTCTTC

clone_size: .
j_call: TRBJ2-2
v_call: TRBV9
d_call: TRBD2
cdr3_aa: CASKRTGGGGELFF
cdr3_nt: TGTGCCAGCAAAAGGACTGGCGGGGGCGGGGAGCTGTTTTTT

clone_size: .
j_call: TRBJ2-7
v_call: TRBV2
d_call: .
cdr3_aa: CASSDVGRYEQYF
cdr3_nt: TGTGCCAGCAGTGATGTAGGCAGGTACGAGCAGTACTTC

clone_size: once
j_call: TRBJ1-1
v_call: TRBV28
d_call: TRBD1
cdr3_aa: CASSSNRGLSNTEAFF
cdr3_nt: TGTGCCAGCAGTTCGAACAGGGGGCTCAGCAACACTGAAGCTTTCTTT

clone_size: few
j_call: TRBJ2-7
v_call: TRBV5-8
d_call: TRBD1
cdr3_aa: CASSFQHRGEQYF
cdr3_nt: TGTGCCAGCAGCTTTCAACACAGGGGAGAGCAGTACTTC

clone_size: .
j_call: TRBJ1-2
v_call: TRBV5-5
d_call: .
cdr3_aa: CASSLAPSRGYGYTF
cdr3_nt: TGTGCCAGCAGCTTGGCGCCCTCAAGGGGTTATGGCTACACCTTC

clone_size: few
j_call: TRBJ1-1
v_call: TRBV9
d_call: .
cdr3_aa: CASSVDQGGGTEAFF
cdr3_nt: TGTGCCAGCAGCGTAGACCAGGGAGGAGGGACTGAAGCTTTCTTT

clone_size: .
j_call: TRBJ1-2
v_call: TRBV12-3/TRBV12-4
d_call: TRBD1
cdr3_aa: CASSPGQGWPNTF
cdr3_nt: TGTGCCAGCAGTCCGGGACAGGGGTGGCCTAATACCTTC

clone_size: .
j_call: TRBJ1-1
v_call: TRBV7-8
d_call: .
cdr3_aa: CASSSQTVNTEAFF
cdr3_nt: TGTGCCAGCAGCTCCCAGACAGTGAACACTGAAGCTTTCTTT